This T cell receptor (beta chain) is from a study of vaccination effects on CD4 cells after COVID-19. Study-wide background: Post-vaccine draws lagged the second dose by a median of 72 days.

Within the ViraFEST assay, antigen-specific CD4+ T cells underwent expansion with viral peptide pools prior to sequencing. The culture ran for approximately 10 days, and then CD4+ T cells were isolated. All study participants received two doses of BNT162b2 or mRNA-1273 vaccine. Testing of the vaccine recipients showed negative nucleocapsid antibodies and no prior SARS-CoV-2 infection. This clone was counted a single time. Its antigen is still unknown. Profiling relied on immunoSEQ multiplex PCR, and the TCRdb table lists in-frame clones only, not all of them. This table has tens of thousands of clones, under 85% appearing once. With V trimmed by 3 bases and J by 0 bases, 5 bases remained unmatched. The CDR3 is 16 residues long. Per germline, CDR1 SEHNR and CDR2 FQNEAQ (reference sequence).

Sequenced material: CD4+ T cells from PBMCs cultured with HCoV-OC43 spike peptides, taken after COVID-19 vaccination. Subset defined: HCoV-OC43 spike overlapping peptide pool stimulation. The gene calls are TRBV7-9 and TRBJ2-4; TRBD1 agrees at 7 bases. The TCR sequence derives from a human donor who received a COVID-19 vaccine. CDR3 in amino acids: CASSFGTAIAKNIQYF. The CDR3 DNA reads TGTGCCAGCAGCTTCGGGACAGCCATAGCCAAAAACATTCAGTACTTC.